This TCR beta chain is from a study of blood T cell repertoires in COVID-19. V dropped 6 bases and J dropped 6 bases, with 18 bases sitting between them. The CDR3 has 14 amino acids. Looked up from germline, CDR1 is SNHLY and CDR2 is FYNNEI. Original analysis: Amplification from reference gene primers served as the basis for estimated nucleated cell counts. Measured with immunoSEQ multiplex PCR; TCRdb has only the in-frame clones, and not every one. V and J calls and clone size follow that table, whereas D and trimming were derived from the DNA. The table records around 260,000 clones, roughly 88% of them present only once.

The chain has TRBV2 and TRBJ2-7; TRBD1 is a possible D gene (6 bases). The clonotype originates from a woman in her 70s with COVID-19, enrolled during active disease. Material: peripheral blood. The CDR3 DNA reads as TGTGCCAGCAGCCCTTGGTCAGGGGCCGCCGAGCAGTACTTC. Residues: CASSPWSGAAEQYF. Full variable domain (outside the CDR3, taken from reference TRBV2 and TRBJ2-7): EPEVTQTPSHQVTQMGQEVILRCVPISNHLYFYWYRQILGQKVEFLVSFYNNEISEKSEIFDDQFSVERPDGSNFTLKIRSTKLEDSAMYFCASSPWSGAAEQYFGPGTRLTVT.